These 17 T cell receptor beta chains came from one sample sequenced in a study of T cell repertoires in cytomegalovirus infection. MiXCR was run by TCRdb on the reads, yielding one entry per CDR3 protein. Of around 350,000 distinct CDR3 sequences listed, over 15% are singletons. Sample: PBMCs. These receptor sequences come from a human donor in good health (CMV status not recorded). Some clones in this sample may be carry-over from other donors' samples.

The chain uses TRBV19 and TRBJ2-2, with D uncertain. Germline V gives CDR1 LNHDA, CDR2 SQIVND (reference sequence). Trimming removed 7 bases from V and 5 bases from J, with 14 bases in between. The CDR3 is 14 residues long. The CDR3 sequence is CASNTRKGTGELFF. As DNA, the CDR3 is TGTGCCAGTAACACCCGTAAGGGAACCGGGGAGCTGTTTTTT.

There are a few counts of this clonotype. This rearrangement joins TRBV11-2 to TRBJ1-4, with no clear D. Germline V gives CDR1 SGHAT, CDR2 FQNNGV. V lost 5 bases to trimming and J lost 11 bases, with 12 bases between them. The CDR3 totals 12 residues. The CDR3 DNA sequence: TGTGCCAGCAGCCGGGGTGAGGAGAAACTGTTTTTT. It translates to CASSRGEEKLFF.

The chain couples TRBV30 to TRBJ2-7; a possible D gene is TRBD1 (5 bases). V lost 4 bases and J 2 bases, leaving 18 bases between the germline ends. Germline CDR1 GTSNPN, CDR2 SVGIG (reference sequence). The CDR3 consists of 15 residues. Written as DNA, the CDR3 is TGTGCCTGGATGCCCTGGGGCACGGAACCCTACGAGCAGTACTTC. Its protein is CAWMPWGTEPYEQYF.

The chain has TRBV11-2 and TRBJ2-7; TRBD2 aligns across 9 bases. The CDR3 is 16 residues long. The V gene end was trimmed by 6 bases and the J gene end by 2 bases; junction bases not matched to a gene: 11. Germline loops: CDR1 SGHAT, CDR2 FQNNGV. The CDR3 DNA is TGTGCCAGCAGATCATACCCTAGCGGGGACCCCTACGAGCAGTACTTC. Its protein is CASRSYPSGDPYEQYF.

This clonotype was seen a handful of times. The V call is TRBV27, the J call TRBJ2-7; 11 bases agree with TRBD1. The CDR3 extends over 14 amino acids. Trimming took 5 bases from V and 5 from J; bases not matched to a gene: 5. The germline gives CDR1 MNHEY, CDR2 SMNVEV (reference sequence). The CDR3 bases are TGTGCCAGCAGTAACTGGGGACAGGGGGACGAGCAGTACTTC. Protein product: CASSNWGQGDEQYF.

V and J are TRBV15 and TRBJ2-3, with D perhaps TRBD1 or TRBD2 (5 bases each). Per germline, CDR1 LNHNV and CDR2 YYDKDF (reference sequence). This CDR3 contains 13 residues. The V end was cut by 2 bases, the J end by 6 bases, with 9 bases between. The CDR3 sequence: CATSRTGTDTQYF. The CDR3, as DNA: TGTGCCACCAGCAGAACGGGGACGGATACGCAGTATTTT.

The sample holds a few counts of this clonotype. This chain uses TRBV5-1 with TRBJ2-5; tentatively, D is TRBD1 (6 bases). V lost 4 bases, J lost 0 bases, and 16 bases lay in between. Germline lookup yields CDR1 SGHRS and CDR2 YFSETQ. The CDR3 consists of 16 residues. The CDR3 DNA sequence: TGCGCCAGCAGCCTGGGAATACAGGGAAACCAAGAGACCCAGTACTTC. Translated: CASSLGIQGNQETQYF.

The chain has TRBV2 and TRBJ2-1, with TRBD2 identical over 9 bases. CDR1 and CDR2 from the germline V gene are SNHLY and FYNNEI. V shed 6 bases, J shed 7 bases, and the junction held 7 bases outside the gene matches. The CDR3 has 14 amino acids. CDR3 loop: CASRDLAGWNEQFF. CDR3 DNA sequence: TGTGCCAGCAGGGATCTAGCGGGATGGAATGAGCAGTTCTTC.

The rearrangement joins TRBV5-1 to TRBJ2-5; 9 nucleotides agree with TRBD2. Germline V gene sequence: CDR1 SGHRS, CDR2 YFSETQ. Trimming cost V 0 bases and J 4 bases; bases outside gene matches: 4. This CDR3 contains 15 residues. The CDR3 reads CASSLEAGGPETQYF. CDR3 nucleotides: TGCGCCAGCAGCTTGGAAGCGGGGGGCCCAGAGACCCAGTACTTC.

At least ten counts were recorded for this clonotype. The chain is built from TRBV9 and TRBJ2-5, with 7 positions matching TRBD1. Germline CDR1 SGDLS, CDR2 YYNGEE. V lost 4 bases to trimming and J lost 4 bases; unmatched junction nucleotides: 4. The length of the CDR3 is 13 residues. The CDR3 region is CASSTGQAETQYF. CDR3 DNA: TGTGCCAGCAGCACCGGACAGGCAGAGACCCAGTACTTC.

The CDR3 DNA follows: TGTGCCACCAGTGATTTAGAGGGAGGCACAGATACGCAGTATTTT. Protein: CATSDLEGGTDTQYF. This chain links TRBV24-1 with TRBJ2-3; possible D gene TRBD2, 5 bases. CDR3 length equals 15 residues. The germline V gene has CDR1 KGHDR and CDR2 SFDVKD. Trimming took 1 base from V and 1 from J, leaving 8 bases between them.

This clonotype was seen many times. V gene TRBV7-2 combines with J gene TRBJ2-7; 11 bases fit TRBD2. Germline CDR1 SGHTA, CDR2 FQGNSA. This CDR3 is built from 18 residues. The V and J ends lost 1 base and 3 bases, in that order; junction bases with no gene match: 11. CDR3 nucleotides: TGTGCCAGCAGCTTAGAATTTCCTAGCGGGAGGACACTCTACGAGCAGTACTTC. As protein: CASSLEFPSGRTLYEQYF.

The rearrangement links TRBV19 to TRBJ2-1; the match to TRBD1 covers 12 bases. Trimming cost V 6 bases and J 2 bases; bases outside gene matches: 11. Germline values: CDR1 LNHDA, CDR2 SQIVND (reference sequence). The CDR3 is 18 residues long. The CDR3 protein is CASSPSGQGAWTYNEQFF. The CDR3 DNA is TGTGCCAGTAGCCCATCGGGACAGGGGGCGTGGACCTACAATGAGCAGTTCTTC.

This rearrangement joins TRBV29-1 to TRBJ2-7; 10 bases map to TRBD1. The CDR3 has 13 residues. The trim removed 6 bases at V and 2 bases at J, leaving 4 bases unmatched. Germline CDR1 reads SQVTM; CDR2 reads ANQGSEA. CDR3 sequence reads: CSVTGGLTYEQYF. CDR3 coding DNA: TGCAGCGTGACAGGGGGCCTCACCTACGAGCAGTACTTC.

This rearrangement joins TRBV5-1 to TRBJ1-1; D gene uncertain. The V gene lost 5 bases and the J gene lost 3 bases, with 11 bases spanning the gap. Germline V CDR1 and CDR2: SGHRS, YFSETQ. This CDR3 has 13 residues. The CDR3 DNA reads as TGCGCCAGCAGTTTCGGACCCGACACTGAAGCTTTCTTT. It encodes CASSFGPDTEAFF.

This clonotype was counted ten times or more. J is TRBJ2-1 and V is TRBV7-6, with 8 bases identical to TRBD2. Germline CDR1 SGHVS, CDR2 FNYEAQ. With 2 bases clipped from V and 6 bases from J, the junction kept 6 bases outside the gene matches. This CDR3 is 15 amino acids long. The CDR3 DNA is TGTGCCAGCAGCTTATTCGGGGGGGCACTCAATGAGCAGTTCTTC. It yields the protein CASSLFGGALNEQFF.

The chain couples TRBV12-3 or TRBV12-4 to TRBJ2-7; maybe TRBD1 (5 bases). CDR3 length equals 13 residues. V was clipped by 3 bases and J by 6 bases, with 12 bases between them. The CDR3 is CASSFTRDGEQYF. Written as DNA, the CDR3 is TGTGCCAGCAGTTTTACCAGGGATGGCGAGCAGTACTTC.